This TCR beta chain emerged from a study of blood T cell repertoires in COVID-19. Whole-study context: The samples span acute and convalescent COVID-19 from the United States, Italy and Spain. In each case, the material was cDNA or gDNA derived from T cells, B-cell-depleted T cells, or PBMCs.

Authors' data handling: Estimates of nucleated cell counts were drawn from the amplification of reference gene primers. The protocol was immunoSEQ multiplex PCR, while the TCRdb copy is restricted to in-frame clones and leaves out a portion. That table furnishes V, J and clone size, whereas the DNA furnished D and trimming. The sample carries 60,000 to 70,000 clones, 65% to 85% recorded once. The V and J ends lost 2 bases and 2 bases respectively, with 9 bases between them. Germline CDR1 and CDR2: ENHRY and SYGVKD. The CDR3 spans 14 residues. The chain is built from TRBV10-3 and TRBJ2-5; TRBD1 is a possible D gene (5 bases). The sequenced sample consisted of peripheral blood. This clonotype was sampled from a woman in her fifties or sixties with acute or convalescent COVID-19. Written as DNA, the CDR3 is TGTGCCATCAGTGAGGTGACAGCGCAAGAGACCCAGTACTTC. Protein: CAISEVTAQETQYF.